This T cell receptor (beta chain) originates from a study of T cell repertoires in cytomegalovirus infection. Study background: CMV epitopes that were recently identified and HLA-C-restricted were used alongside well-studied HLA-B-restricted ones. Public TCR beta signatures marked donors with CMV infection and the matching HLA. Points from the study as a whole: Totalled public TCR beta family frequency picked out people who carried CMV plus the relevant HLA.

A note on this clonotype: Its antigen is as yet unknown.

One entry per CDR3 protein results from TCRdb running MiXCR on the reads. Of roughly 990,000 distinct CDR3 sequences in the sample, under 40% were seen once. The origin of this receptor is a human donor in good health (CMV status not recorded). Some clones in this sample may be carry-over from other donors' samples. Here the sequenced sample was cultured CD8+ T cells from PBMCs, taken from culture after CMV antigen stimulation.

The CDR3 nucleotides are TGTGCCAGCAGTTTAGCGCAGGGGGAAAAACTGTTTTTT. The encoded protein is CASSLAQGEKLFF. The chain carries TRBV12-3 or TRBV12-4 and TRBJ1-4, with D perhaps TRBD1 (6 bases). With 0 bases removed from V and 8 bases from J, the gap between germline ends came to 7 bases. This CDR3 has 13 residues.